One and the same sample provided the 3 T cell receptor beta chains below, sequenced in a study of human T cells and chemical hapten exposure. Time point reported: healthy volunteer bleed at 2 weeks. The total RNA was obtained from whole blood that was not fractionated. TCRdb recomputed calls from the RACE reads with MiXCR, one row per CDR3 protein. The data hold roughly 48,000 distinct CDR3 sequences, with roughly 4.2% observed a single time. Sequenced input: whole blood. These receptors were collected from a human donor in good health. Some clones in this sample may be carry-over from other donors' samples.

This clonotype has at least ten counts. This rearrangement joins TRBV6-5 to TRBJ1-5; possible D gene TRBD1, 6 bases. The CDR3 covers 14 residues. Trimming left V 2 bases short and J 4 bases short, with 9 bases between. CDR1 and CDR2 (germline): MNHEY, SVGAGI. CDR3 DNA: TGTGCCAGCAGTTACACGGACAGTAATCAGCCCCAGCATTTT. Translated, it gives CASSYTDSNQPQHF.

This clonotype was counted many times. The chain has TRBV10-3 and TRBJ2-7, with 7 bases matching TRBD1. The CDR3 extends over 12 amino acids. CDR1 and CDR2 (germline): ENHRY, SYGVKD. Germline trimming cut 5 bases from V and 3 bases from J; bases unmatched to any gene: 1. The chain's CDR3 is CAISRDSYEQYF. CDR3 nucleotides: TGTGCCATCAGTCGGGACAGCTACGAGCAGTACTTC.

This clonotype was seen repeatedly, ten times or more. The rearrangement uses TRBV7-2 and TRBJ1-5; the D gene is possibly TRBD1 (5 bases). Germline CDR1 SGHTA, CDR2 FQGNSA. Trimming removed 4 bases from V and 4 bases from J, with 14 bases in between. The CDR3 runs 15 residues. The CDR3 protein is CASSSNWGENQPQHF. In nucleotides, the CDR3 is TGTGCCAGCAGCTCCAACTGGGGGGAGAATCAGCCCCAGCATTTT.